Below are 25 T cell receptor beta chains sequenced from a single sample in a study of T cell changes during pregnancy in multiple sclerosis. TCRdb's copy holds only in-frame clones and misses some; the assay was immunoSEQ multiplex PCR. The sample consists of roughly 64,000 clones, roughly 93% of them appearing once. Sequenced material: peripheral blood, taken in the second trimester of pregnancy. All receptors come from a female donor with multiple sclerosis, enrolled in a pregnancy study.

The chain employs TRBV27 and TRBJ2-7; 11 nucleotides line up with TRBD2. V lost 5 bases to trimming and J lost 7 bases; unmatched junction nucleotides: 10. The CDR3 is 15 residues long. Per germline, CDR1 MNHEY and CDR2 SMNVEV (reference sequence). The CDR3 reads CASSALAGGPREQYF. The CDR3 region has the DNA TGTGCCAGCAGTGCCCTAGCGGGGGGCCCAAGAGAGCAGTACTTC.

The V and J genes are TRBV10-2 and TRBJ1-5; no clear D. CDR1 and CDR2 (germline): WSHSY, SAAADI. With 3 bases removed from V and 6 bases from J, the gap between germline ends came to 12 bases. The CDR3 covers 14 residues. CDR3 sequence: CASSDRSGFQPQHF. The CDR3 bases are TGCGCCAGCAGTGATCGGTCGGGGTTTCAGCCCCAGCATTTT.

J is TRBJ1-1 and V is TRBV27; 8 positions agree with TRBD1. This CDR3 has 14 amino acids. With 6 bases clipped from V and 2 bases from J, the junction kept 5 bases outside the gene matches. Germline V CDR1 and CDR2: MNHEY, SMNVEV (reference sequence). The CDR3 loop is CASSFGTGNTEAFF. The CDR3 nucleotides read TGTGCCAGCAGCTTCGGGACAGGCAACACTGAAGCTTTCTTT.

The rearrangement joins TRBV13 to TRBJ2-3, with 7 bases identical to TRBD2. V lost 7 bases, J lost 1 base, and 5 bases stayed unmatched. Per the germline V gene, CDR1 is PRHDT and CDR2 is FYEKMQ (reference sequence). The CDR3 is made up of 14 amino acids. The CDR3 nucleotides are TGTGCCAGCACGCGGGGGTTTCGCACAGATACGCAGTATTTT. Its translation is CASTRGFRTDTQYF.

J is TRBJ1-1 and V is TRBV2, with D perhaps matching TRBD1 (5 bases). V lost 9 bases to trimming and J lost 1 base, with 15 bases between them. Per the germline V gene, CDR1 is SNHLY and CDR2 is FYNNEI. CDR3 length: 14 amino acids. In DNA form, the CDR3 reads TGTGCCAGTTCTCTGCTGGGGCCGAACACTGAAGCTTTCTTT. This codes for CASSLLGPNTEAFF.

The CDR3 nucleotides are TGTGCCAGCAGTTATGGGCCTTTCACAGATACGCAGTATTTT. As protein: CASSYGPFTDTQYF. The chain recombines TRBV6-5 with TRBJ2-3; D is unclear. Germline CDR1 and CDR2: MNHEY and SVGAGI. V was trimmed by 3 bases and J by 2 bases, leaving 9 bases between them. The CDR3 sequence is 14 residues long.

CDR3 protein: CAIRRQGTDTQYF. The DNA of the CDR3 is TGTGCCATCAGGAGACAGGGCACAGATACGCAGTATTTT. The chain carries TRBV10-3 and TRBJ2-3, with D perhaps TRBD1 (6 bases). Germline-derived CDR1 and CDR2 are ENHRY and SYGVKD. The length of the CDR3 is 13 residues. Between the trimmed V and J ends, which lost 6 bases and 1 base, there was a span of 8 bases.

The chain is built from TRBV9 and TRBJ2-3; D remains ambiguous. V shed 0 bases and J shed 2 bases, with 10 bases lying between them. This CDR3 contains 15 residues. Germline V lookup: CDR1 SGDLS, CDR2 YYNGEE. CDR3 loop: CASSVDSRHTDTQYF. For the CDR3, the DNA is TGTGCCAGCAGCGTAGACTCCCGACACACAGATACGCAGTATTTT. The variable domain in full, with the rest retrieved from reference TRBV9 and TRBJ2-3, is DSGVTQTPKHLITATGQRVTLRCSPRSGDLSVYWYQQSLDQGLQFLIQYYNGEERAKGNILERFSAQQFPDLHSELNLSSLELGDSALYFCASSVDSRHTDTQYFGPGTRLTVL.

The rearrangement uses TRBV5-4 and TRBJ2-5; 7 bases match TRBD2. J gave up 4 bases and V 0 bases, and 3 bases lay outside the gene matches. There are 14 residues in the CDR3. Germline CDR1 is SGHNT and CDR2 is YYREEE (reference sequence). In DNA, the CDR3 is TGTGCCAGCAGCTTGGGTGCTAGCGGAGAGACCCAGTACTTC. This sequence encodes CASSLGASGETQYF.

In this sample, this clone turned up a few times. The J gene is TRBJ1-2, the V gene TRBV11-2; D not resolved. CDR3 length: 14 amino acids. In germline, CDR1 is SGHAT, CDR2 FQNNGV. V lost 5 bases to trimming and J lost 1 base, with 11 bases between them. The CDR3 DNA reads as TGTGCCAGCAGCCTACTACCTTATAACTATGGCTACACCTTC. Translating it yields CASSLLPYNYGYTF.

The chain couples TRBV7-3 to TRBJ2-6; possibly TRBD1 for D (6 bases). V lost 5 bases to trimming and J lost 2 bases, with 13 bases between them. The CDR3 runs 16 residues. The V gene's germline CDR1 is SGHTA and CDR2 FQGTGA. The CDR3 loop reads CASSGTGMAGANVLTF. The CDR3 DNA reads TGTGCCAGCAGCGGAACAGGGATGGCTGGGGCCAACGTCCTGACTTTC.

The rearrangement links TRBV28 to TRBJ1-3; D is unresolved. This CDR3 is built from 15 residues. Germline-derived CDR1 and CDR2 are MDHEN and SYDVKM. V lost 3 bases to trimming and J lost 0 bases, with 9 bases between them. In DNA form, the CDR3 reads TGTGCCAGCAGTTTGAGGCGTAGCTCTGGAAACACCATATATTTT. Translation gives CASSLRRSSGNTIYF.

This chain joins TRBV7-9 and TRBJ1-1; D perhaps matches TRBD1 (6 bases). The germline V gene has CDR1 SEHNR and CDR2 FQNEAQ (reference sequence). The CDR3 totals 12 residues. V gave up 3 bases and J gave up 10 bases, with 12 bases separating them. The CDR3 DNA is TGTGCCAGCAGCTTCGACAGGTTGTCAGCTTTCTTT. Residues: CASSFDRLSAFF.

The rearrangement uses TRBV2 and TRBJ1-5; no definite D call. This CDR3 is 12 amino acids long. V was cut by 5 bases and J by 5 bases, with 7 bases left in between. The V gene's germline CDR1 is SNHLY and CDR2 FYNNEI. The CDR3 sequence is CASSMRDQPQHF. The CDR3 nucleotides read TGTGCCAGCAGTATGCGAGATCAGCCCCAGCATTTT.

This chain uses TRBV7-2 with TRBJ1-6; 7 bases align to TRBD1. The CDR3 spans 15 residues. Germline loops: CDR1 SGHTA, CDR2 FQGNSA. V lost 2 bases and J lost 9; bases outside the gene matches: 7. CDR3 sequence: CASSLQTGSFSPLHF. CDR3 DNA: TGTGCCAGCAGCTTACAGACAGGGTCCTTTTCACCCCTCCACTTT.

The J gene is TRBJ1-3, the V gene TRBV15; D ambiguous. CDR3 size: 17 residues. Germline values: CDR1 LNHNV, CDR2 YYDKDF (reference sequence). Trimming left V 0 bases short and J 4 bases short, with 16 bases between. The CDR3: CATSRDVHGGSGNTIYF. The CDR3 nucleotides read TGTGCCACCAGCAGAGATGTCCACGGCGGGTCCGGAAACACCATATATTTT.

In this sample, this clone turned up a few times. The chain carries TRBV2 and TRBJ1-1; perhaps TRBD1 as D (6 bases). The germline V gene encodes CDR1 SNHLY and CDR2 FYNNEI. The CDR3 length is 13 residues. The V and J ends lost 5 bases and 5 bases respectively, with 12 bases between them. The CDR3, as DNA: TGTGCCAGCAGTTCACAGGGAAAAACTGAAGCTTTCTTT. Its translation is CASSSQGKTEAFF.

This chain uses TRBV6-1 with TRBJ2-2; tentative D call: TRBD1 (6 bases). V was shortened by 3 bases and J by 3 bases, with 11 bases between the two germline ends. Germline loops: CDR1 MNHNS, CDR2 SASEGT. The CDR3 spans 15 residues. CDR3 region: CASSEASGDTGELFF. The CDR3 bases are TGTGCCAGCAGTGAGGCTTCAGGGGACACCGGGGAGCTGTTTTTT.

In this sample, this clone turned up once. J is TRBJ2-5 and V is TRBV11-2; 11 bases fit TRBD2. The germline CDR1 and CDR2 sequences are SGHAT and FQNNGV. CDR3 length: 16 amino acids. Trimming took 1 base from V and 5 from J; bases not matched to a gene: 6. The CDR3: CASSLGLAGGRETQYF. The CDR3 DNA follows: TGTGCCAGCAGCTTAGGGCTAGCGGGGGGTCGGGAGACCCAGTACTTC. The full variable domain, with the rest looked up from reference TRBV11-2 and TRBJ2-5, is EAGVAQSPRYKIIEKRQSVAFWCNPISGHATLYWYQQILGQGPKLLIQFQNNGVVDDSQLPKDRFSAERLKGVDSTLKIQPAKLEDSAVYLCASSLGLAGGRETQYFGPGTRLLVL.

This chain joins TRBV4-3 and TRBJ2-3; TRBD2 aligns across 7 bases. Trimming at V came to 1 base and at J to 4 bases, leaving 20 bases not matched to a gene. The CDR3 extends over 20 amino acids. In germline, CDR1 is LGHNA, CDR2 YSLEER. The CDR3 DNA is TGCGCCAGCAGCCAAGCCAGTCAACCTGGAGCGGGGTTAAGGGCAGATACGCAGTATTTT. This gives the protein CASSQASQPGAGLRADTQYF.

V gene TRBV18 combines with J gene TRBJ2-1; D unresolved. The CDR3 is 15 residues long. Trimming pared 6 bases from V and 2 bases from J, leaving 14 bases between. Germline V lookup: CDR1 KGHSH, CDR2 LQKENI. CDR3 DNA: TGTGCCAGCTCCATGACTGCTGCGACCTACAATGAGCAGTTCTTC. Residues: CASSMTAATYNEQFF.

This chain joins TRBV1 and TRBJ1-4; TRBD1 is the table's D call and was not checked against the DNA. TRBV1 is classified as a pseudogene. The CDR3 is made up of 17 amino acids. DNA of the CDR3: TGCACCAGCAGTCAAGCGGGACAGCTGGAACTTAATGAAAAACTGTTTTTT. Protein: CTSSQAGQLELNEKLFF.

This clone was recorded only once. The chain combines TRBV12-5 with TRBJ2-5, with 7 bases that match TRBD1. V trimming: 0 bases; J trimming: 2 bases; junction bases outside the gene matches: 3. Germline CDR1 is LGHNT and CDR2 is FRNRAP. This CDR3 comprises 15 residues. The CDR3 region is CASGLVRTGQETQYF. DNA of the CDR3: TGTGCTAGTGGTTTGGTACGGACAGGACAAGAGACCCAGTACTTC.

The rearrangement joins TRBV9 to TRBJ1-6; D gene uncertain. V was shortened by 0 bases and J by 8 bases, with 9 bases between the two germline ends. This CDR3 is built from 14 residues. Germline V lookup: CDR1 SGDLS, CDR2 YYNGEE. CDR3 nucleotide sequence: TGTGCCAGCAGCGTAGGGGCCACCTATTCACCCCTCCACTTT. It translates to CASSVGATYSPLHF.

The chain carries TRBV7-8 and TRBJ2-1, with D possibly being TRBD2 (7 bases). This CDR3 region has 14 residues. Germline lookup yields CDR1 SGHVS and CDR2 FQNEAQ. V was shortened by 7 bases and J by 8 bases, with 18 bases between the two germline ends. The CDR3 here is CASKPRGGPDEQFF. In nucleotides, the CDR3 is TGTGCCAGCAAACCTAGGGGGGGGCCCGATGAGCAGTTCTTC.